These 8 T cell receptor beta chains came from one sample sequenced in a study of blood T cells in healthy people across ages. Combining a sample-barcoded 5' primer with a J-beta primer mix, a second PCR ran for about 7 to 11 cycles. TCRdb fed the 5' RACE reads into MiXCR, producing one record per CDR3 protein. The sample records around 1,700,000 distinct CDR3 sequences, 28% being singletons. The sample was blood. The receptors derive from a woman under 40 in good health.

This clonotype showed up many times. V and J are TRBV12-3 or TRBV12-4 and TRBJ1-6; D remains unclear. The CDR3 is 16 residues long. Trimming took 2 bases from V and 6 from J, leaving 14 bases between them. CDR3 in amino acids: CASSLQQTSRNSPLHF. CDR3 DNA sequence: TGTGCCAGCAGTTTACAACAGACGAGTCGTAATTCACCCCTCCACTTT.

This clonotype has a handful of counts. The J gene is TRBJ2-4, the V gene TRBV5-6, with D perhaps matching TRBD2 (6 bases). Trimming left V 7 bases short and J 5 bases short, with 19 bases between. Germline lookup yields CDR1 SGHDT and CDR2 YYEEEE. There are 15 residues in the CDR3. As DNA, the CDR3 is TGTGCCAGCCGGGGGACCGACAGTTTAGAAAACATTCAGTACTTC. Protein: CASRGTDSLENIQYF. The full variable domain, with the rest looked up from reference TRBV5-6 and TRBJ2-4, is DAGVTQSPTHLIKTRGQQVTLRCSPKSGHDTVSWYQQALGQGPQFIFQYYEEEERQRGNFPDRFSGHQFPNYSSELNVNALLLGDSALYLCASRGTDSLENIQYFGAGTRLSVL.

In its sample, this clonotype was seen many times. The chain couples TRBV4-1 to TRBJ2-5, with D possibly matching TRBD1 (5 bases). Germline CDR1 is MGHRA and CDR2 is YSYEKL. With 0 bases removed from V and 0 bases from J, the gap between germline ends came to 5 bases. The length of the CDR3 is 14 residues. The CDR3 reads CASSQDRDQETQYF. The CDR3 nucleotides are TGCGCCAGCAGCCAAGACAGGGACCAAGAGACCCAGTACTTC.

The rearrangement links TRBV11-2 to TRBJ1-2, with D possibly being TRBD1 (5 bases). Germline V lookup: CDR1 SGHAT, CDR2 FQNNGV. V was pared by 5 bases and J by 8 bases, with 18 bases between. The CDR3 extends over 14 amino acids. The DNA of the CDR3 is TGTGCCAGCAGCCCGGGACCGTCAGTGAGAGGCTACACCTTC. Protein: CASSPGPSVRGYTF.

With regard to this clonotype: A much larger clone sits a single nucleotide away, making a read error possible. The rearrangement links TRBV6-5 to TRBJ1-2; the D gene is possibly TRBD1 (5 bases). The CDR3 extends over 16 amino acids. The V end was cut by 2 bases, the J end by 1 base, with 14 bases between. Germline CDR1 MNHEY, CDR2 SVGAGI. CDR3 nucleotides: TGTGCCAGCAGTTACACTTGGGGGAGGGGTAACTATGGCTACACCTTC. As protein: CASSYTWGRGNYGYTF.

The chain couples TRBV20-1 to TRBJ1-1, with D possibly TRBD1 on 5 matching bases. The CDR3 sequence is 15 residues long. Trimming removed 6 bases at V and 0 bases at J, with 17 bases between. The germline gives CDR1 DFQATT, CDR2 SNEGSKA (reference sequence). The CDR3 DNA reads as TGCAGTGCCAAGACGACAGAGGTTCTGAACACTGAAGCTTTCTTT. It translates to CSAKTTEVLNTEAFF.

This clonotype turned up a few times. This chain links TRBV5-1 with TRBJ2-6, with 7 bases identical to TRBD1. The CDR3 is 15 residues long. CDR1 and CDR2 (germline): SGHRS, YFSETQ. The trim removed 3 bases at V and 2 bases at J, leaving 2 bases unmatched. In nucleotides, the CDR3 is TGCGCCAGCAGCTGGGGGACAGCTGGGGCCAACGTCCTGACTTTC. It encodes CASSWGTAGANVLTF.

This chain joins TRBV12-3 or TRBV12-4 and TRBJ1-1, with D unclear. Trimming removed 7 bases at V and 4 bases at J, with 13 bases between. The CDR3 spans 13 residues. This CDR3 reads CASNGRWATEAFF. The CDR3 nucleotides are TGTGCCAGCAACGGCCGATGGGCCACTGAAGCTTTCTTT.